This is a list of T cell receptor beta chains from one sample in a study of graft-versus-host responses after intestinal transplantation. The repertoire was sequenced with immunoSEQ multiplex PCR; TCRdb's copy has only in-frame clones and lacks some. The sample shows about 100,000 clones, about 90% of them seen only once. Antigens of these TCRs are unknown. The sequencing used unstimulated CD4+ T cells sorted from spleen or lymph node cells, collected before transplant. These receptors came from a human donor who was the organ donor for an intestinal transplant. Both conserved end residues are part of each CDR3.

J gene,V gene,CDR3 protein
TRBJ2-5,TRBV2,CASTPGNLGAQYF
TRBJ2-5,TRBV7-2,CASSPSSSPGTQYF
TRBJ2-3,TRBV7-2,CASSPADTQYF
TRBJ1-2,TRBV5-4,CASSLPVRDYGYTF
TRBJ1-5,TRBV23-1,CASSHQRQLSGQGSNQPQHF
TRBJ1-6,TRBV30,CAWSVQPPGLRGSPLHF
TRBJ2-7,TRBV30,CAWGRQQGARDEQYF
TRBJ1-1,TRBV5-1,CASSLGDRVLMAVTEAFF
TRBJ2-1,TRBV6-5,CASSPGTSYNEQFF
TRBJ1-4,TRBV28,CASSRQIKPDEKLFF